Listed here are 26 T cell receptor beta chains from one sample, sequenced in a study of blood T cells in healthy people across ages. With a J-beta primer mix and a sample-barcoded 5' primer, a second PCR ran about 7 to 12 cycles. MiXCR was run by TCRdb on the 5' RACE reads, yielding one entry per CDR3 protein. The repertoire has more than 650,000 distinct CDR3 sequences, 20% to 25% of them found once; the top ten carry approximately 20%. The specimen was blood. These receptors originate from a man aged 70 or older in good health.

This rearrangement joins TRBV5-1 to TRBJ2-1; possible D gene TRBD1, 6 bases. Trimming left V 8 bases short and J 0 bases short, with 15 bases between. The V gene's germline CDR1 is SGHRS and CDR2 YFSETQ. The CDR3 length is 15 residues. CDR3 residues: CASTGGQSSYNEQFF. The DNA for the CDR3 is TGCGCCAGTACCGGAGGACAGAGCTCCTACAATGAGCAGTTCTTC.

The table lists this clonotype with a few counts. V gene TRBV12-3 or TRBV12-4 combines with J gene TRBJ1-2; maybe TRBD1 (6 bases). This CDR3 region has 15 residues. Trimming removed 0 bases at V and 5 bases at J, with 13 bases between. The CDR3 nucleotides read TGTGCCAGCAGTTTAGCGGGGGCAGGGATGTATGGCTACACCTTC. Encoded protein: CASSLAGAGMYGYTF.

As concerns this clonotype: One base away lies a much larger clone, so this may be a sequencing read error. The chain joins TRBV18 to TRBJ2-5; 7 nucleotides agree with TRBD2. CDR1 is KGHSH and CDR2 is LQKENI in the germline V gene. The CDR3 spans 15 residues. CDR3 residues: CTSSPSSGTQETQYF. Written as DNA, the CDR3 is TGTACCAGCTCGCCCTCTAGCGGTACACAAGAGACCCAGTACTTC. Full variable domain (remainder filled in from reference TRBV18 and TRBJ2-5): NAGVMQNPRHLVRRRGQEARLRCSPMKGHSHVYWYRQLPEEGLKFMVYLQKENIIDESGMPKERFSAEFPKEGPSILRIQQVVRGDSAAYFCTSSPSSGTQETQYFGPGTRLLVL.

The genes are TRBV12-3 or TRBV12-4 and TRBJ2-7; possible D gene TRBD2, 5 bases. The length of the CDR3 is 15 residues. Trimming pared 3 bases from V and 7 bases from J, leaving 19 bases between. Here the CDR3 DNA reads TGTGCCAGCAGTTTCCTCGCGGGCACGCTTTGGGAGCAGTACTTC. Translation: CASSFLAGTLWEQYF.

This clonotype was found a few times. This chain joins TRBV6-6 and TRBJ2-5; a possible D gene is TRBD1 (6 bases). Germline CDR1 reads MNHNY; CDR2 reads SVGAGI (reference sequence). The length of the CDR3 is 15 residues. Trimming took off 5 bases at V and 2 bases at J, with 15 bases between the two ends. The CDR3 sequence: CASSGPDRPQETQYF. Here the CDR3 DNA reads TGTGCCAGCAGTGGCCCGGACAGACCACAAGAGACCCAGTACTTC.

This clonotype was picked up a small number of times. The rearrangement links TRBV5-1 to TRBJ2-7; 9 bases agree with TRBD2. V lost 0 bases to trimming and J lost 6 bases; unmatched junction nucleotides: 4. The germline gives CDR1 SGHRS, CDR2 YFSETQ. This CDR3 is 14 amino acids long. The CDR3 sequence: CASSLEGLASEQYF. As DNA, the CDR3 is TGCGCCAGCAGCTTGGAGGGACTAGCTAGCGAGCAGTACTTC.

The table lists this clonotype with a few counts. The CDR3 coding sequence is TGTGCCAGCAGCACCCAGAGAGCAAGTACTGAAGCTTTCTTT. This gives the protein CASSTQRASTEAFF. The rearrangement links TRBV6-5 to TRBJ1-1; no clear D gene. This CDR3 comprises 14 residues. Germline CDR1 reads MNHEY; CDR2 reads SVGAGI. V was shortened by 6 bases and J by 5 bases, with 16 bases between the two germline ends.

The genes are TRBV5-1 and TRBJ1-2; TRBD1 might be the D (6 bases). This CDR3 is built from 14 residues. V was clipped by 2 bases and J by 8 bases, with 16 bases between them. Germline V gene lookup returns CDR1 SGHRS and CDR2 YFSETQ. The chain's CDR3 is CASSFLTGGEGYTF. The CDR3 region has the DNA TGCGCCAGCAGCTTCCTGACAGGCGGCGAAGGCTACACCTTC.

This clonotype has only a few counts. V usage is TRBV27 and J usage is TRBJ2-3; 7 bases are a match to TRBD2. Trimming at V came to 6 bases and at J to 0 bases, leaving 18 bases not matched to a gene. Germline V gene sequence: CDR1 MNHEY, CDR2 SMNVEV (reference sequence). The CDR3 totals 19 residues. The DNA of the CDR3 is TGTGCCAGCAGCCCGCGCGCCCGTTGGAGCGGGACTAGCACAGATACGCAGTATTTT. It specifies CASSPRARWSGTSTDTQYF.

This clonotype has a handful of counts. The chain joins TRBV5-5 to TRBJ2-1; a weak D match, TRBD1 (7 bases). The CDR3 has 15 residues. The V end was cut by 2 bases, the J end by 4 bases, with 13 bases between. Looked up from germline, CDR1 is SGHKS and CDR2 is YYEKEE (reference sequence). CDR3 DNA: TGTGCCAGCAGCTTCTTCAGGGGGGATTACAATGAGCAGTTCTTC. Residues: CASSFFRGDYNEQFF.

This clonotype was recorded at least ten times. The V call is TRBV7-8, the J call TRBJ2-5; 10 nucleotides agree with TRBD2. The J call may be in error: the DNA end matches TRBJ2-7 better. Germline loops: CDR1 SGHVS, CDR2 FQNEAQ. This CDR3 has 15 amino acids. CDR3 bases: TGTGCCAGCAGCTTACCTCTAGCGGGGGCCTACGAGCAGTACTTC. The encoded protein is CASSLPLAGAYEQYF.

The gene calls are TRBV6-5 and TRBJ2-7, with D tentatively TRBD1 (5 bases). The germline gives CDR1 MNHEY, CDR2 SVGAGI. Trimming left V 4 bases short and J 2 bases short, with 15 bases between. This CDR3 region has 15 residues. The DNA of the CDR3 is TGTGCCAGCAGTTTGACAGCTGGTAGTACCTACGAGCAGTACGTC. Protein product: CASSLTAGSTYEQYV.

This clonotype has just a few counts. The chain is built from TRBV5-1 and TRBJ2-5; D is possibly TRBD1 (9 bases). Germline CDR1 is SGHRS and CDR2 is YFSETQ. The CDR3 is 16 residues long. V shed 2 bases and J shed 5 bases, with 19 bases lying between them. The CDR3 sequence is CASSFSGTGYTETQYF. In DNA, the CDR3 is TGCGCCAGCAGCTTTAGCGGGACAGGGTACACGGAGACCCAGTACTTC.

The V gene is TRBV28, the J gene TRBJ1-6; 11 nucleotides line up with TRBD1. This CDR3 is 15 amino acids long. Germline CDR1 and CDR2: MDHEN and SYDVKM. V trimming: 7 bases; J trimming: 13 bases; junction bases outside the gene matches: 12. CDR3 DNA sequence: TGTGCCAGCACCCAATCGGGACAGGGGGTCTCTCCCCTCCACTTT. It codes for CASTQSGQGVSPLHF.

The gene calls are TRBV7-2 and TRBJ2-2; TRBD2 aligns across 12 bases. The CDR3 runs to 15 residues. V shed 2 bases, J shed 7 bases, and the junction held 2 bases outside the gene matches. Germline CDR1 reads SGHTA; CDR2 reads FQGNSA. In DNA form, the CDR3 reads TGTGCCAGCAGCTTAATACTAGCGGGAGGCGGGGAGCTGTTTTTT. Protein sequence: CASSLILAGGGELFF. Drawing the rest from reference TRBV7-2 and TRBJ2-2, the complete variable domain is GAGVSQSPSNKVTEKGKDVELRCDPISGHTALYWYRQSLGQGLEFLIYFQGNSAPDKSGLPSDRFSAERTGGSVSTLTIQRTQQEDSAVYLCASSLILAGGGELFFGEGSRLTVL.

This clonotype was detected a few times. The gene calls are TRBV7-9 and TRBJ1-1; weak D call: TRBD1 (6 bases). The CDR3 sequence is 14 residues long. Trimming took 1 base from V and 4 from J, leaving 10 bases between them. CDR1 is SEHNR, CDR2 FQNEAQ, per germline (reference sequence). The CDR3 bases are TGTGCCAGCAGCTTAGTGATGGGGGCCACTGAAGCTTTCTTT. Translated, it gives CASSLVMGATEAFF.

This clonotype was counted between two and nine times. This chain links TRBV6-5 with TRBJ1-5, with no clear D. CDR3 length equals 13 residues. In germline, CDR1 is MNHEY, CDR2 SVGAGI. V lost 3 bases and J lost 2, with 5 bases in between. CDR3 amino acids: CASSYRGNQPQHF. The CDR3 DNA reads as TGTGCCAGCAGTTATAGGGGCAATCAGCCCCAGCATTTT.

The CDR3 nucleotides read TGTGCCAGCAGCTCCCGGGACAGGGGGTTCAATCAGCCCCAGCATTTT. Translation gives CASSSRDRGFNQPQHF. The chain combines TRBV6-1 with TRBJ1-5; TRBD1 aligns across 11 bases. The ends lost 6 bases at V and 3 bases at J; junction bases unmatched: 7. The CDR3 spans 16 residues. Germline lookup yields CDR1 MNHNS and CDR2 SASEGT.

This rearrangement joins TRBV3-1 to TRBJ2-2; TRBD2 aligns across 9 bases. This CDR3 spans 22 amino acids. Germline V gene data show CDR1 as LGHDT and CDR2 as YNNKEL (reference sequence). Trimming at V came to 4 bases and at J to 0 bases, leaving 21 bases not matched to a gene. The CDR3 loop reads CASSPRSWSGRLPVANTGELFF. In nucleotides, the CDR3 is TGTGCCAGCAGCCCCCGCAGCTGGAGCGGGAGGCTCCCCGTCGCGAACACCGGGGAGCTGTTTTTT.

To note about this clonotype: A much larger clone is a single base away; this may be a read error. J is TRBJ2-3 and V is TRBV12-3 or TRBV12-4; tentative D call: TRBD1 (5 bases). V lost 3 bases and J 0 bases, leaving 10 bases between the germline ends. The CDR3 runs 15 residues. CDR3 in amino acids: CASSFQRQSTDTQYF. The CDR3 region has the DNA TGTGCCAGCAGTTTTCAGAGACAGAGCACAGATACGCAGTATTTT.

The chain employs TRBV6-6 and TRBJ2-5; D gene uncertain. The end of the DNA fits TRBJ2-7 better, so the J call may be wrong. Germline assignment: CDR1 MNHNY and CDR2 SVGAGI (reference sequence). The CDR3 covers 13 residues. CDR3 amino acids: CASSYLSSYEQYV. CDR3 sequence (DNA): TGTGCCAGCAGTTACTTGAGCTCCTACGAGCAGTACGTC.

CDR3 region: CASSQPLRTGLDPYEQYF. The CDR3 DNA is TGTGCCAGCAGTCAGCCCCTCCGGACAGGGTTGGACCCCTACGAGCAGTACTTC. This chain links TRBV6-1 with TRBJ2-7, with 8 bases fitting TRBD1. Looked up from germline, CDR1 is MNHNS and CDR2 is SASEGT. V gave up 5 bases and J gave up 2 bases; unmatched junction bases: 17. The CDR3 loop spans 18 amino acids.

This clonotype was observed a few times. This chain connects TRBV27 to TRBJ2-2; D might be TRBD2 (6 bases). Germline V gene sequence: CDR1 MNHEY, CDR2 SMNVEV (reference sequence). The length of the CDR3 is 15 residues. Trimming stripped 5 bases from V and 6 bases from J, with 16 bases between. The CDR3 region has the DNA TGTGCCAGCAGTCCCCTAGGCGGGACCCCCGGGGAGCTGTTTTTT. Translation gives CASSPLGGTPGELFF.

This clonotype was seen more than once but under ten times. V gene TRBV19 combines with J gene TRBJ1-2; D is possibly TRBD1 (6 bases). The CDR3 totals 13 residues. CDR1 LNHDA and CDR2 SQIVND come from the germline V gene (reference sequence). The V end was cut by 5 bases, the J end by 4 bases, with 11 bases between. The CDR3 coding sequence is TGTGCCAGTAGTCCACAGGGTCCCTATGGCTACACCTTC. It specifies CASSPQGPYGYTF.

The J gene is TRBJ2-6, the V gene TRBV7-9, with 7 positions matching TRBD1. The CDR3 has 18 amino acids. The germline gives CDR1 SEHNR, CDR2 FQNEAQ (reference sequence). The ends lost 4 bases at V and 0 bases at J; junction bases unmatched: 9. The CDR3 is CASSSRGTASSGANVLTF. CDR3 nucleotides: TGTGCCAGCAGCTCTCGAGGGACAGCTAGCTCTGGGGCCAACGTCCTGACTTTC.

V usage is TRBV4-3 and J usage is TRBJ2-7; D remains unclear. Trimming shortened V by 8 bases and J by 2 bases, and 4 bases separated the two germline ends. This CDR3 region has 10 residues. Germline CDR1 and CDR2: LGHNA and YSLEER. CDR3 residues: CASGPYEQYV. CDR3 in DNA: TGCGCCAGCGGGCCCTACGAGCAGTACGTC.